One and the same sample provided the 10 T cell receptor beta chains below, sequenced in a study of T cell responses to AZD1222 COVID-19 vaccine. Using immunoSEQ multiplex PCR, the repertoire was profiled, and TCRdb retains in-frame clones only, with some absent. The table has tens of thousands of clones, 89% seen once. Specimen: peripheral blood, collected 28 days after the second AZD1222 dose. Receptor source: an adult who received the AZD1222 COVID-19 vaccine.

This chain uses TRBV5-5 with TRBJ2-7; either TRBD1 or TRBD2 may fit D (5 bases each). V was trimmed by 3 bases and J by 4 bases, leaving 14 bases between them. The germline V gene encodes CDR1 SGHKS and CDR2 YYEKEE (reference sequence). This CDR3 is 14 amino acids long. This CDR3 is CASSYTGQGYEQYF. CDR3 bases: TGTGCCAGCAGCTACACGGGGCAGGGATACGAGCAGTACTTC.

This clone showed up just once. For the CDR3, the DNA is TGTGCCACCCCAGGACAAACCTACGAGCAGTACTTC. This translates into CATPGQTYEQYF. The chain links TRBV6-8 to TRBJ2-7; weak D call: TRBD1 (5 bases). Trimming took off 10 bases at V and 2 bases at J, with 12 bases between the two ends. This CDR3 spans 12 amino acids. Germline CDR1 reads MNHGY; CDR2 reads SAAAGT.

The rearrangement links TRBV25-1 to TRBJ2-1; TRBD1 matches at 8 bases. The V gene end was trimmed by 2 bases and the J gene end by 10 bases; junction bases not matched to a gene: 7. The CDR3 covers 14 residues. CDR1 is MGHDK, CDR2 SYGVNS, per germline. CDR3 nucleotide sequence: TGTGCCAGCAGTGAACTTGACAGGGGTGGGGAGCAGTTCTTC. Its protein is CASSELDRGGEQFF.

The rearrangement uses TRBV11-2 and TRBJ1-3; 10 bases fit TRBD1. Germline CDR1 is SGHAT and CDR2 is FQNNGV. The CDR3 loop spans 17 amino acids. J lost 0 bases, V lost 4 bases, and 6 bases had no gene match. CDR3 bases: TGTGCCAGCAGCTCCTGGACAGGGGGGAGCTCTGGAAACACCATATATTTT. This gives the protein CASSSWTGGSSGNTIYF.

The CDR3 DNA reads as TGCGCCAGCAGCCAAGATATTCAGGGATTCTCCTACGAGCAGTACTTC. Amino acid sequence: CASSQDIQGFSYEQYF. The genes are TRBV4-3 and TRBJ2-7; a possible D gene is TRBD1 (5 bases). Trimming stripped 0 bases from V and 0 bases from J, with 12 bases between. The CDR3 has 16 amino acids. Germline V CDR1 and CDR2: LGHNA, YSLEER.

This chain's CDR3 is CASRYLNQPQHF. CDR3 coding DNA: TGTGCCAGCAGGTATCTAAATCAGCCCCAGCATTTT. The rearrangement uses TRBV6-5 and TRBJ1-5; D uncertain. There are 12 residues in the CDR3. Trimming shortened V by 6 bases and J by 4 bases, and 7 bases separated the two germline ends. Germline V gives CDR1 MNHEY, CDR2 SVGAGI.

The chain links TRBV20-1 to TRBJ2-7; D uncertain. Trimming took off 3 bases at V and 2 bases at J, with 11 bases between the two ends. The CDR3 runs 13 residues. Germline CDR1 reads DFQATT; CDR2 reads SNEGSKA (reference sequence). The DNA for the CDR3 is TGCAGTGCTAGTAGTGCCAGTGCCTACGAGCAGTACTTC. Translating it yields CSASSASAYEQYF.

This sequence joins TRBV10-3 and TRBJ2-5; D remains ambiguous. The CDR3 runs to 10 residues. V gave up 10 bases and J gave up 5 bases, with 8 bases separating them. From germline, CDR1 is ENHRY and CDR2 SYGVKD. This chain's CDR3 is CATKGETQYF. The CDR3 bases are TGTGCCACCAAGGGCGAGACCCAGTACTTC.

The V gene is TRBV28, the J gene TRBJ1-1; D unclear. V shed 1 base and J shed 0 bases, with 15 bases lying between them. This CDR3 comprises 17 residues. CDR1 is MDHEN and CDR2 is SYDVKM in the germline V gene. This CDR3 reads CASSLYPVDDMNTEAFF. CDR3 DNA sequence: TGTGCCAGCAGTTTATATCCCGTAGACGACATGAACACTGAAGCTTTCTTT.

V gene TRBV7-2 combines with J gene TRBJ2-2; 7 bases map to TRBD1. J gave up 2 bases and V 10 bases, and 4 bases lay outside the gene matches. This CDR3 region has 13 residues. Germline CDR1 SGHTA, CDR2 FQGNSA. The CDR3 region has the DNA TGTGCCACCCGGGACAGTAACACCGGGGAGCTGTTTTTT. It specifies CATRDSNTGELFF.